The clone carrying this T cell receptor beta chain was observed at least ten times. With the read ending 3 residues before the CDR3 end, the germline J gene is used to fill in that end. This entry comes from a study of T cell clonality in common variable immunodeficiency. The CDR3 loop spans 13 amino acids. V shed 7 bases and J shed 7 bases, with 13 bases lying between them. Germline CDR1 and CDR2: LNHDA and SQIVND (reference sequence). Using immunoSEQ multiplex PCR, the repertoire was profiled, and TCRdb retains in-frame clones only, with some absent. Singletons are absent from the sample, which has some 53,000 clones.

The sample comprised peripheral blood mononuclear cells. This receptor was taken from a person aged 18 to 75 in good health. The chain recombines TRBV19 with TRBJ1-4, with D perhaps TRBD1 (6 bases). The DNA read from the CDR3 is TGTGCCAGTAATCAGGGGCGAGGTGAAAAA. This codes for CASNQGRGEK. The whole CDR3 region reads CASNQGRGEKLFF.